These 15 T cell receptor beta chains came from one sample sequenced in a study of cytomegalovirus exposure and HLA in healthy donors. Data came from immunoSEQ multiplex PCR; TCRdb stores just in-frame clones and leaves some out. The table records some 70,000 clones, around 95% of them present only once. The sequencing input was PBMCs. The receptors were gathered from a man aged 18-30 years in good health and CMV-seronegative.

This chain uses TRBV11-2 with TRBJ1-4, with TRBD1 matching over 7 bases. CDR1 is SGHAT and CDR2 is FQNNGV in the germline V gene. The V gene end was trimmed by 5 bases and the J gene end by 3 bases; junction bases not matched to a gene: 6. The CDR3 is made up of 15 amino acids. The CDR3 reads CASSPSQGANEKLFF. DNA for the CDR3: TGTGCCAGCAGCCCCTCTCAGGGGGCTAATGAAAAACTGTTTTTT. The whole variable domain, filled in from reference TRBV11-2 and TRBJ1-4, reads EAGVAQSPRYKIIEKRQSVAFWCNPISGHATLYWYQQILGQGPKLLIQFQNNGVVDDSQLPKDRFSAERLKGVDSTLKIQPAKLEDSAVYLCASSPSQGANEKLFFGSGTQLSVL.

The chain couples TRBV6-1 to TRBJ1-1; D is possibly TRBD1 (5 bases). Deletions cut 2 bases from V and 7 bases from J, with 11 bases between. Germline CDR1 is MNHNS and CDR2 is SASEGT. The length of the CDR3 is 13 residues. In DNA, the CDR3 is TGTGCCAGCAGTGAATCGACAGTCATTGAAGCTTTCTTT. It codes for CASSESTVIEAFF.

The chain carries TRBV9 and TRBJ2-2; D gene ambiguous. CDR1 SGDLS and CDR2 YYNGEE come from the germline V gene. This CDR3 region has 16 residues. The V end lost 0 bases, the J end lost 1 base, and 10 bases lay between the germline ends. CDR3 coding DNA: TGTGCCAGCAGCGTAGCTCCAGGAATGAACACCGGGGAGCTGTTTTTT. This gives the protein CASSVAPGMNTGELFF.

The V call is TRBV10-3, the J call TRBJ2-1; D may be TRBD1 (5 bases). Between the trimmed V and J ends, which lost 1 base and 8 bases, there was a span of 9 bases. The CDR3 consists of 13 residues. Germline V gene lookup returns CDR1 ENHRY and CDR2 SYGVKD. The CDR3 region has the DNA TGTGCCATCAGTGAGTATTTAGGGGATGAGCAGTTCTTC. It translates to CAISEYLGDEQFF.

The gene calls are TRBV7-9 and TRBJ2-2; D gene uncertain. Between the trimmed V and J ends, which lost 5 bases and 2 bases, there was a span of 6 bases. The CDR3 sequence is 13 residues long. The germline V gene encodes CDR1 SEHNR and CDR2 FQNEAQ (reference sequence). The CDR3 region is CASSPYNTGELFF. The CDR3 DNA is TGTGCCAGCAGCCCCTACAACACCGGGGAGCTGTTTTTT.

The chain uses TRBV6-6 and TRBJ1-1; D unresolved. The CDR3 is 13 residues long. Germline-derived CDR1 and CDR2 are MNHNY and SVGAGI (reference sequence). V gave up 6 bases and J gave up 11 bases, with 19 bases separating them. The CDR3 loop reads CASSSHSGKWAFF. The CDR3 region has the DNA TGTGCCAGCAGCTCCCACAGCGGCAAATGGGCTTTCTTT.

The chain uses TRBV2 and TRBJ2-3, with 8 bases lining up with TRBD2. V lost 1 base to trimming and J lost 2 bases; unmatched junction nucleotides: 2. Looked up from germline, CDR1 is SNHLY and CDR2 is FYNNEI. The CDR3 has 15 amino acids. CDR3 protein: CASSEGLATTDTQYF. CDR3 coding DNA: TGTGCCAGCAGTGAAGGACTAGCGACCACAGATACGCAGTATTTT.

The chain recombines TRBV5-1 with TRBJ2-1, with a tentative D call TRBD1 (6 bases). V lost 0 bases, J lost 7 bases, and 8 bases lay in between. The CDR3 spans 13 residues. CDR1 and CDR2 from the germline V gene are SGHRS and YFSETQ. The CDR3 nucleotides read TGCGCCAGCAGCTTGGTTACAGGGAATGAGCAGTTCTTC. It encodes CASSLVTGNEQFF.

The V and J genes are TRBV27 and TRBJ2-7, with 9 bases lining up with TRBD1. The CDR3 consists of 16 residues. V shed 6 bases and J 4 bases; nucleotides not matched to a gene: 13. CDR1 is MNHEY and CDR2 is SMNVEV in the germline V gene (reference sequence). The CDR3, as DNA: TGTGCCAGCAGCTTCACACCGGGACAGGGTCTTTACGAGCAGTACTTC. Its protein is CASSFTPGQGLYEQYF.

The gene calls are TRBV9 and TRBJ2-1; 7 bases line up with TRBD2. There are 14 residues in the CDR3. Germline V CDR1 and CDR2: SGDLS, YYNGEE. J lost 9 bases, V lost 4 bases, and 10 bases had no gene match. CDR3 loop: CASSPGRVGSEQFF. The CDR3 DNA reads TGTGCCAGCAGCCCTGGGAGGGTAGGGAGTGAGCAGTTCTTC.

The genes are TRBV2 and TRBJ1-1, with 8 bases matching TRBD1. CDR3 length: 11 residues. Trimming took 6 bases from V and 11 from J; bases not matched to a gene: 5. The germline V gene has CDR1 SNHLY and CDR2 FYNNEI. The CDR3 coding sequence is TGTGCCAGCAGCCGACAGGGGCGGGCTTTCTTT. Translating gives CASSRQGRAFF.

The chain carries TRBV4-1 and TRBJ2-7; 8 nucleotides line up with TRBD1. V lost 2 bases, J lost 0 bases, and 3 bases stayed unmatched. Germline values: CDR1 MGHRA, CDR2 YSYEKL. The CDR3 consists of 15 residues. CDR3 bases: TGCGCCAGCAGCCAATCGACAGGGGCCTCCTACGAGCAGTACTTC. Translation: CASSQSTGASYEQYF.

The V call is TRBV5-5, the J call TRBJ1-2; TRBD1 is a possible D gene (6 bases). Germline-derived CDR1 and CDR2 are SGHKS and YYEKEE (reference sequence). Trimming took off 4 bases at V and 1 base at J, with 11 bases between the two ends. CDR3 length: 14 residues. CDR3 DNA: TGTGCCAGCAGCCCATGGACAGATAACTATGGCTACACCTTC. Translated: CASSPWTDNYGYTF.

The gene calls are TRBV29-1 and TRBJ2-5, with 7 nucleotides matching TRBD1. The CDR3 extends over 13 amino acids. V shed 2 bases, J shed 2 bases, and the junction held 2 bases outside the gene matches. The germline V gene encodes CDR1 SQVTM and CDR2 ANQGSEA. The CDR3 region is CSVERDSQETQYF. Written as DNA, the CDR3 is TGCAGCGTTGAAAGGGACAGTCAAGAGACCCAGTACTTC.

This chain links TRBV2 with TRBJ1-2; tentatively, D is TRBD1 (5 bases). CDR1 and CDR2 from the germline V gene are SNHLY and FYNNEI. CDR3 length: 13 amino acids. With 6 bases removed from V and 4 bases from J, the gap between germline ends came to 12 bases. The CDR3 bases are TGTGCCAGCAGCCCCGACAGAATCTATGGCTACACCTTC. It encodes CASSPDRIYGYTF.